The following is a T cell receptor (beta chain) sequence with its context. Its target antigen remains unknown. No qualities accompany the bases; no much larger clone lies one base away. The sample belongs to a study of lymphopenia after photon versus proton radiotherapy (dated by TCRdb to about 2019). About the investigation overall: Photon and proton radiation therapy were compared by the study for their immunological effects in patients with gastrointestinal tumors who developed high-grade lymphopenia. The cohort comprised about 22 patients with gastrointestinal tumors who received either photon or proton therapy and then developed lymphopenia. The goal of the study was to describe how the two radiation modalities differ in their effects on the immune system.

Points the paper makes about the study in general: Across the cohort, an inverse correlation was found between a larger post-nadir drop in TCR diversity and overall survival time among patients who died. After the lymphocyte count nadir, oligoclonal expansion, especially of CD8+ Temra cells, was observed in photon-treated repertoires, and the drop in diversity was driven by this expansion. The survival association was assessed only in patients who died, and better survival with proton therapy was presented by the authors as a possibility rather than a demonstrated result. During treatment, patients who received proton therapy stayed relatively stable, whereas patients who received photon therapy lost naive T cells and TCR diversity and gained effector/memory populations.

Libraries were constructed by the immunoSEQ multiplex PCR assay. T cell repertoires were profiled by deep sequencing of rearranged TCR beta loci, alongside multiparametric flow cytometry. In TCRdb, the immuneACCESS table is reduced to in-frame sequences with V and J assigned. These tables do not hold every clone; where another copy was compared, an unresolved V gene accounts for under half, and the others remain unexplained. The table for this sample lists about 30,000 clones; 94% of them were counted only once. The ten largest clonotypes hold around 0.72% of the sample. V ends up 4 bases short and J 5 bases short, with an unmatched junction base count of 16. CDR3 length: 19 amino acids, cysteine to phenylalanine. The read is trimmed to its CDR3 DNA, 57 bases read in frame from base 1. The germline V gene specifies SGDLS as CDR1 and YYNGEE as CDR2.

The sequence came from a woman aged 45-60 years with cholangiocarcinoma. The chain is encoded by TRBV9 joined to TRBJ2-3; TRBD2 lines up with 13 middle nucleotides. The sample consisted of peripheral blood, taken from a patient treated with photon-based radiotherapy. The DNA is TGTGCCAGCAGCCAGAAGGGTACTAGCGGGGGGGCCAGGAGAGATACGCAGTATTTT. Its coded protein is CASSQKGTSGGARRDTQYF.